This T cell receptor (beta chain) was identified during a study of cytomegalovirus exposure and HLA in healthy donors. Study outcomes and limitations: For TCR beta chains, V- and J-gene trimming was later linked to a missense DCLRE1C variant. The records held CMV serostatus as the only immune exposure information. Excluded: some indistinguishable V segments such as TRBV6-2 and TRBV6-3.

About this clone: Its cognate antigen is unknown.

Germline V gene sequence: CDR1 MNHNS, CDR2 SASEGT. V gave up 2 bases and J gave up 4 bases; unmatched junction bases: 1. CDR3 length: 13 amino acids. The primer mix had 60 Vbeta and 13 Jbeta primers. Assay: immunoSEQ multiplex PCR; the TCRdb copy retains only in-frame clones and omits some. The sample includes about 140,000 clones, almost 85% of them seen just once. This TCR derives from a man aged 25-40 years in good health and CMV-seropositive. Sequencing was carried out using PBMCs. The gene calls are TRBV6-1 and TRBJ1-1; 7 nucleotides align to TRBD1. The CDR3 here is CASSEQGGTEAFF. The CDR3 DNA reads as TGTGCCAGCAGTGAACAGGGGGGCACTGAAGCTTTCTTT.